There are many counts of the clone carrying this T cell receptor (beta chain). The CDR3 is made up of 16 amino acids. Germline V CDR1 and CDR2: SGHTA, FQGTGA. Germline trimming cut 5 bases from V and 10 bases from J; bases unmatched to any gene: 15. This entry comes from a study of T cells after yellow fever vaccination. Each CDR3 protein gets one entry after TCRdb re-called the 5' RACE reads with MiXCR. The table has approximately 580,000 distinct CDR3 sequences, about a sixth seen once. J is TRBJ2-1 and V is TRBV7-3; TRBD1 matches at 9 bases. The sample in question was PBMCs, obtained around 5 days after the first yellow fever vaccination. The receptor's source is a man between 18 and 35 years old who received the YFV17D yellow fever vaccine. The CDR3 nucleotides are TGTGCCAGCAGCAGAGGGCGGGGACAGGGTGACGGGGAGCAGTTCTTC. Its protein is CASSRGRGQGDGEQFF.